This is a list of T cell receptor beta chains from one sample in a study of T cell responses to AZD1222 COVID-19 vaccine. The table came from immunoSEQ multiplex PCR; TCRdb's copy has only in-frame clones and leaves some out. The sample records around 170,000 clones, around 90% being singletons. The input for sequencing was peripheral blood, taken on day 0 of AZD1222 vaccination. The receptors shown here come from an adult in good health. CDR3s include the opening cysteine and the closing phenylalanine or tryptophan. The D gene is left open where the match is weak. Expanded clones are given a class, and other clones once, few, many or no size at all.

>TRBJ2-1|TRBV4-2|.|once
CASSQEGSIYNEQFF
TGTGCCAGCAGCCAAGAGGGCAGCATATACAATGAGCAGTTCTTC
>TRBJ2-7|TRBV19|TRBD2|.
CASSLMGGGSYEQYF
TGTGCCAGTAGTCTAATGGGGGGGGGCTCCTACGAGCAGTACTTC
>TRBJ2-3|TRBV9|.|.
CASSVQAALTDTQYF
TGTGCCAGCAGCGTTCAGGCCGCGCTTACAGATACGCAGTATTTT
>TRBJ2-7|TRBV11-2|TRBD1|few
CASSSLTGGSYEQYF
TGTGCCAGCAGCTCGTTGACAGGGGGCTCCTACGAGCAGTACTTC
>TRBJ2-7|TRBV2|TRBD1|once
CASSGQGESYEQYF
TGTGCCAGCAGTGGACAGGGGGAGTCCTACGAGCAGTACTTC
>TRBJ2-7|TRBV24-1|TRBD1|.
CATGRDSEPYEQYF
TGTGCCACCGGCCGGGACAGTGAGCCCTACGAGCAGTACTTC
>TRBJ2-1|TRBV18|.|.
CASSLGQYNEQFF
TGTGCCAGCTCCCTCGGACAGTACAATGAGCAGTTCTTC
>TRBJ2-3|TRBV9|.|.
CASAEGGRYTDTQYF
TGTGCCAGCGCCGAGGGCGGCCGTTACACAGATACGCAGTATTTT
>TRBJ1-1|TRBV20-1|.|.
CSASGEAFF
TGCAGTGCTTCAGGTGAAGCTTTCTTT
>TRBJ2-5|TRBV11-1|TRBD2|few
CASSSGTKETQYF
TGTGCCAGCAGCTCCGGGACTAAGGAGACCCAGTACTTC
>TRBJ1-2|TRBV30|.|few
CAGARGGYGYTF
TGTGCCGGGGCCCGGGGCGGATATGGCTACACCTTC
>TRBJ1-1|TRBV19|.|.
CASNPPGNTEAFF
TGTGCCAGTAACCCCCCTGGGAACACTGAAGCTTTCTTT
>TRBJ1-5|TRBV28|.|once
CASSSLVGDQPQHF
TGTGCCAGCAGTTCACTGGTCGGAGATCAGCCCCAGCATTTT
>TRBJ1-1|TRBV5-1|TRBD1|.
CASSPGQGRSEAFF
TGCGCCAGCAGCCCGGGACAGGGTAGGAGTGAAGCTTTCTTT
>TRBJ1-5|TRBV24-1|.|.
CATSDQTPGNNQPQHF
TGTGCCACCAGTGATCAAACACCCGGGAACAATCAGCCCCAGCATTTT
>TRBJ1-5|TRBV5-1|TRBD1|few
CASSIGTGDQPQHF
TGCGCCAGCAGCATCGGGACAGGGGACCAGCCCCAGCATTTT
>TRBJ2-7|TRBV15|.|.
CATSRSVWYEQYF
TGTGCCACCAGCAGGTCGGTGTGGTACGAGCAGTACTTC
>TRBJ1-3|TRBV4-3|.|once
CASSQGGTATGNTIYF
TGCGCCAGCAGCCAAGGTGGTACAGCGACTGGAAACACCATATATTTT
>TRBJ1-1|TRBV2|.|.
CASSASMNTEAFF
TGTGCCAGCAGTGCATCCATGAACACTGAAGCTTTCTTT
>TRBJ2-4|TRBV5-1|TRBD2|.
CASSLSSGRDENIQYF
TGCGCCAGCAGCTTAAGCAGCGGGAGGGATGAAAACATTCAGTACTTC
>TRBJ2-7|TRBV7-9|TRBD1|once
CASSLDRGAGGEQYF
TGTGCCAGCAGCTTAGACCGTGGGGCAGGGGGCGAGCAGTACTTC
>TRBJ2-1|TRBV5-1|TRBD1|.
CASSYPGQQYNEQFF
TGCGCCAGCAGCTACCCGGGACAGCAATACAATGAGCAGTTCTTC
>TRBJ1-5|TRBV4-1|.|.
CASSQGSNQPQHF
TGCGCCAGCAGCCAAGGGAGTAATCAGCCCCAGCATTTT
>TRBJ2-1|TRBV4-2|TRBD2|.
CASSQDTRSGSLNEQFF
TGTGCCAGCAGCCAAGATACTCGTAGCGGGAGTTTGAATGAGCAGTTCTTC